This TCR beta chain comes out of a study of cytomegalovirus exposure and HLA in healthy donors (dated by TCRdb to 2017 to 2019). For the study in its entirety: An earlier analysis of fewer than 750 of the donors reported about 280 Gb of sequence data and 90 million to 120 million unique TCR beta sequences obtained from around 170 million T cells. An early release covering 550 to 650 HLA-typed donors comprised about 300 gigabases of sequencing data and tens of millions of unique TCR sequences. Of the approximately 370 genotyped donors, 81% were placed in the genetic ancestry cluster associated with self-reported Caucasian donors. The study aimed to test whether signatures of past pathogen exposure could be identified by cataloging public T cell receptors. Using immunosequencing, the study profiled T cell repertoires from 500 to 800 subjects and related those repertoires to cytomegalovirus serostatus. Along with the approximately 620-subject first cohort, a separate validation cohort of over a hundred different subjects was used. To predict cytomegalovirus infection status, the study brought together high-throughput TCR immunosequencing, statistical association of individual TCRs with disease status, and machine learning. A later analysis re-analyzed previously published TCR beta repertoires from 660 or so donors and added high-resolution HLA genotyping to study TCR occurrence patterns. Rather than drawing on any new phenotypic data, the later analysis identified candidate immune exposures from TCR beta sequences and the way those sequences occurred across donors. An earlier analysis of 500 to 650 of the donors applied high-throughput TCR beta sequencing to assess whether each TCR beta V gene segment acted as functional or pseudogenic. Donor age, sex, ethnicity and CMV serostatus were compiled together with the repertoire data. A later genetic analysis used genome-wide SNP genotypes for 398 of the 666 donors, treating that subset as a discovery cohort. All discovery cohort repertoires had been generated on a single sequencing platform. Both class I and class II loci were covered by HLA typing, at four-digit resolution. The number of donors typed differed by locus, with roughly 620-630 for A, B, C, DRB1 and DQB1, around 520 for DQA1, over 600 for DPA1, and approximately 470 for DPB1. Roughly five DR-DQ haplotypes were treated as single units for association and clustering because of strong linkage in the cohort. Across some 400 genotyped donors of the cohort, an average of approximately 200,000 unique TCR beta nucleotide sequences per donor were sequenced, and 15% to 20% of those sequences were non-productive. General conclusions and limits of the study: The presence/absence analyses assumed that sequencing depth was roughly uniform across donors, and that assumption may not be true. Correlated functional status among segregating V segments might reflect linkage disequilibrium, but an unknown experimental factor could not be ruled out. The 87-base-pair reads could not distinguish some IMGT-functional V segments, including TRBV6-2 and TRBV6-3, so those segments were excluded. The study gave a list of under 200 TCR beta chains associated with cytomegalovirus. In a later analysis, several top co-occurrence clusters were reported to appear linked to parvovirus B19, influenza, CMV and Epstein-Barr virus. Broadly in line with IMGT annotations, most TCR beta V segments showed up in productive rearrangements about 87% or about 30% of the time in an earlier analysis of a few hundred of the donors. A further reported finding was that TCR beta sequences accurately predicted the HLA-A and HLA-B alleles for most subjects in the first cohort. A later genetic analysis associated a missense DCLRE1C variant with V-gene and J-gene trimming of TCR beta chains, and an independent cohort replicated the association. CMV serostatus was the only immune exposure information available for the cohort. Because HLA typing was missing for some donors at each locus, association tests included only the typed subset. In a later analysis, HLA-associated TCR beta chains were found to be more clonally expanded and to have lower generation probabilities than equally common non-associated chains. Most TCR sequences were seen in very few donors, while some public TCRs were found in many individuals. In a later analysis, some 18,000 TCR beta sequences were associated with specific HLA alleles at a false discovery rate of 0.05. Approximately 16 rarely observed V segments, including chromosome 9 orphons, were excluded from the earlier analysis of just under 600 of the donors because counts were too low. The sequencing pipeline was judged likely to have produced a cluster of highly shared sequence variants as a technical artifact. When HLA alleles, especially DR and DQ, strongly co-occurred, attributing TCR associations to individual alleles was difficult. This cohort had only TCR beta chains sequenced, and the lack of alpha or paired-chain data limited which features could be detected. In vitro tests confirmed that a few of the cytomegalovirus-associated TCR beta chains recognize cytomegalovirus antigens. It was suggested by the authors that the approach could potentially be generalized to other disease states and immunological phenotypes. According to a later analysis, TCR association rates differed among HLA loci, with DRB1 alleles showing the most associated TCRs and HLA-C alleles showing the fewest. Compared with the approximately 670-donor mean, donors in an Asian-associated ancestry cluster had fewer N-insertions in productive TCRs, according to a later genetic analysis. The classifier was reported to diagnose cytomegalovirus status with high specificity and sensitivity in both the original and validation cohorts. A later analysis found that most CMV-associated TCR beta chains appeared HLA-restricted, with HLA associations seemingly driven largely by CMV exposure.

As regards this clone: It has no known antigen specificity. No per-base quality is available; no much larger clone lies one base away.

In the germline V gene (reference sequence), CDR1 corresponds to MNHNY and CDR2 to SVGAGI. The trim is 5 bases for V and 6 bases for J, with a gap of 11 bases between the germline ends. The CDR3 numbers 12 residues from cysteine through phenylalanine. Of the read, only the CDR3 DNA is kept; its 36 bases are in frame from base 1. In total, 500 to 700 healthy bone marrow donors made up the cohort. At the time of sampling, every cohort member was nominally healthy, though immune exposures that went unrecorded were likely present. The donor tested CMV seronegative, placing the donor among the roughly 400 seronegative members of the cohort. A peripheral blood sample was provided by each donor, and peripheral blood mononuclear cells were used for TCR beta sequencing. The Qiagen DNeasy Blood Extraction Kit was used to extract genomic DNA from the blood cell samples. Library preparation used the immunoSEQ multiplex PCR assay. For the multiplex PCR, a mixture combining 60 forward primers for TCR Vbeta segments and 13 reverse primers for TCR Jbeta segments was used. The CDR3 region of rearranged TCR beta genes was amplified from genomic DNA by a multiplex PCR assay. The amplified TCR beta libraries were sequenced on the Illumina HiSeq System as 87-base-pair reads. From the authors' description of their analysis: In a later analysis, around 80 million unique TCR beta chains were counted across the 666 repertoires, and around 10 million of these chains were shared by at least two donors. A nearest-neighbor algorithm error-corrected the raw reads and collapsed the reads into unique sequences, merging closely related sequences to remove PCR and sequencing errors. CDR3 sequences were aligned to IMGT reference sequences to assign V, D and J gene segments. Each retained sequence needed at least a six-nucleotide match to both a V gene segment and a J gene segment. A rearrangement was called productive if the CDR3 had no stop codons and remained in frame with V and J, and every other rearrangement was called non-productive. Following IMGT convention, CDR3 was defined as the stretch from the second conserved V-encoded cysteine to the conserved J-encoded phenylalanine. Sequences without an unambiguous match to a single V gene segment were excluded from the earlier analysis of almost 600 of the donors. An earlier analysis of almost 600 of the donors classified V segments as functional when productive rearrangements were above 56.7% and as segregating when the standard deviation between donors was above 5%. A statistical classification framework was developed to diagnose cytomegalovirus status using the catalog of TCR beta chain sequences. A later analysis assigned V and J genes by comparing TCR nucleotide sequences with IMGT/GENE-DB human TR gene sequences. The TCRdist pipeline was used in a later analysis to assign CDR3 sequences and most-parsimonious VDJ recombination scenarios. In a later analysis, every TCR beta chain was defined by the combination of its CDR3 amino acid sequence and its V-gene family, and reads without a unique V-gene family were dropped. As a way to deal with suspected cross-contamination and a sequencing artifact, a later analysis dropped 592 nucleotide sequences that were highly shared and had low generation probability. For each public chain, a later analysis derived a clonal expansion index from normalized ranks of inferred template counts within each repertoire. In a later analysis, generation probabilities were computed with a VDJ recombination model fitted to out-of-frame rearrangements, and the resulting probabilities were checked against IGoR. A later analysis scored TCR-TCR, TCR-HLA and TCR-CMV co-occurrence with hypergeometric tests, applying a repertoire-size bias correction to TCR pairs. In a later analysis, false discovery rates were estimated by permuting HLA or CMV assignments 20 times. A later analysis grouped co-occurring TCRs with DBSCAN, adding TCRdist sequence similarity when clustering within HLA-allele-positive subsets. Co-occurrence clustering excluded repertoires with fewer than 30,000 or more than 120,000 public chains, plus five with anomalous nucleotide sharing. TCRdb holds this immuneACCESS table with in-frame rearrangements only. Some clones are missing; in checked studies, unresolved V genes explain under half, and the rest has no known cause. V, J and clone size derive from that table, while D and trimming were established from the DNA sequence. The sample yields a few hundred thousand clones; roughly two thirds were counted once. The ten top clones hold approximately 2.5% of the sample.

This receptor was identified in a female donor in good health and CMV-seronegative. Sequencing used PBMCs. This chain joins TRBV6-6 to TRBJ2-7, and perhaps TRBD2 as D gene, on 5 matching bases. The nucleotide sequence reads TGTGCCAGCAGTCAGACTATGGGCGAGCAGTACTTC. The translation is CASSQTMGEQYF.